The 10 T cell receptor beta chains below come from one sample, sequenced in a study of siplizumab effects on memory and regulatory T cells. Sequenced by immunoSEQ multiplex PCR; TCRdb stores in-frame clones only, minus some. Among some 9,000 clones, over 60% were seen once, and the ten largest hold 67%. Sequencing input: effector memory CD8+ T cells sorted from blood. As for subset: unstimulated CD8+ effector memory T cells. Every receptor here comes from a human donor in good health.

The J gene is TRBJ1-4, the V gene TRBV6-6; maybe TRBD1 (6 bases). This CDR3 is built from 16 residues. V lost 4 bases and J 7 bases, leaving 19 bases between the germline ends. Germline V gene sequence: CDR1 MNHNY, CDR2 SVGAGI (reference sequence). The DNA of the CDR3 is TGTGCCAGCAGTTCTGGGATCCGCCGAGGGGGTGAAAAACTGTTTTTT. This encodes CASSSGIRRGGEKLFF.

The V gene is TRBV4-1, the J gene TRBJ2-3; D call uncertain. CDR3 size: 11 residues. The V end was cut by 6 bases, the J end by 5 bases, with 6 bases between. Germline V gene data show CDR1 as MGHRA and CDR2 as YSYEKL. The CDR3 coding sequence is TGCGCCAGCAGATTGGGAGATACGCAGTATTTT. Translation: CASRLGDTQYF.

This chain uses TRBV7-3 with TRBJ1-2, with 7 positions matching TRBD1. CDR1 and CDR2 from the germline V gene are SGHTA and FQGTGA. The CDR3 extends over 14 amino acids. The ends lost 2 bases at V and 5 bases at J; junction bases unmatched: 5. CDR3 sequence (DNA): TGTGCCAGCAGCTTAGCCGGGACAGCTTATGGCTACACCTTC. Protein: CASSLAGTAYGYTF. Full variable domain (remainder filled in from reference TRBV7-3 and TRBJ1-2): GAGVSQTPSNKVTEKGKYVELRCDPISGHTALYWYRQSLGQGPEFLIYFQGTGAADDSGLPNDRFFAVRPEGSVSTLKIQRTERGDSAVYLCASSLAGTAYGYTFGSGTRLTVV.

The V gene is TRBV6-4, the J gene TRBJ1-2, with 9 bases aligning to TRBD1. This CDR3 region has 14 residues. The V and J ends lost 5 bases and 5 bases, in that order; junction bases with no gene match: 6. The germline V gene encodes CDR1 MRHNA and CDR2 SNTAGT. This chain's CDR3 is CASSPGTGSYGYTF. The CDR3 nucleotides read TGTGCCAGCAGTCCCGGGACAGGGTCGTATGGCTACACCTTC.

This chain links TRBV5-1 with TRBJ2-7, with 9 positions matching TRBD1. Germline V CDR1 and CDR2: SGHRS, YFSETQ. The CDR3 is 15 residues long. V shed 3 bases, J shed 3 bases, and the junction held 7 bases outside the gene matches. The DNA of the CDR3 is TGCGCCAGCAGCTCGCCGGGACAGGGAGTCTACGAGCAGTACTTC. Its protein is CASSSPGQGVYEQYF.

V and J are TRBV9 and TRBJ1-2; 8 positions match TRBD1. The length of the CDR3 is 17 residues. CDR1 SGDLS and CDR2 YYNGEE come from the germline V gene. V gave up 7 bases and J gave up 2 bases; unmatched junction bases: 16. CDR3 residues: CASGLPRTGRGNYGYTF. The CDR3 DNA is TGTGCCAGCGGACTCCCCCGGACAGGGAGAGGGAACTATGGCTACACCTTC.

The genes are TRBV6-6 and TRBJ2-7, with TRBD1 as a possible D gene (6 bases). This CDR3 region has 13 residues. V lost 6 bases to trimming and J lost 3 bases, with 12 bases between them. In germline, CDR1 is MNHNY, CDR2 SVGAGI (reference sequence). DNA for the CDR3: TGTGCCAGCAGACCTGGACAGAGCTACGAGCAGTACTTC. Translated, it gives CASRPGQSYEQYF.

The rearrangement links TRBV6-1 to TRBJ2-2, with 7 bases fitting TRBD1. Germline CDR1 is MNHNS and CDR2 is SASEGT. The CDR3 runs 14 residues. Trimming at V came to 7 bases and at J to 3 bases, leaving 5 bases not matched to a gene. The chain's CDR3 is CASTPQGDTGELFF. CDR3 coding DNA: TGTGCCAGCACCCCCCAGGGGGACACCGGGGAGCTGTTTTTT.

Relative to its sample, this clone is medium-sized. The rearrangement uses TRBV6-6 and TRBJ2-7; 7 nucleotides agree with TRBD1. The CDR3 runs 13 residues. Germline CDR1 reads MNHNY; CDR2 reads SVGAGI (reference sequence). V shed 4 bases and J 3 bases; nucleotides not matched to a gene: 3. CDR3 sequence reads: CASSSAGGYEQYF. In nucleotides, the CDR3 is TGTGCCAGCAGTTCGGCAGGGGGCTACGAGCAGTACTTC.

This clone was counted only a few times. The CDR3 nucleotides read TGCGCCAGCAGCCCGCCGGACAGGGGACGTTACGAGCAGTACTTC. This gives the protein CASSPPDRGRYEQYF. The genes are TRBV5-1 and TRBJ2-7; 9 bases map to TRBD1. The ends lost 4 bases at V and 4 bases at J; junction bases unmatched: 9. The V gene's germline CDR1 is SGHRS and CDR2 YFSETQ. CDR3 length: 15 residues.